The sequence of this T cell receptor (beta chain) was determined in a study of OX40 agonist ivuxolimab in advanced cancers. V was clipped by 1 base and J by 2 bases, with 18 bases between them. CDR1 and CDR2 from the germline V gene are SGHRS and YFSETQ. CDR3 length: 17 residues. The repertoire was sequenced with immunoSEQ multiplex PCR; TCRdb's copy has only in-frame clones and lacks some. The repertoire holds 35,000 to 50,000 clones, with 81% as singletons. The source is an adult with an advanced solid tumor such as melanoma, head and neck, liver or kidney cancer. The input for sequencing was CD4+ or CD8+ T cells sorted from blood, taken in a trial of the OX40 agonist ivuxolimab. The chain has TRBV5-1 and TRBJ1-2; D perhaps matches TRBD1 (6 bases). The CDR3 DNA is TGCGCCAGCAGCTTGTCCTCAGGGGACTTGTCGAACTATGGCTACACCTTC. This codes for CASSLSSGDLSNYGYTF.